In this sample, the clone carrying this T cell receptor (beta chain) turned up many times. What it recognizes is unknown. TCRdb fed the multiplex PCR reads into MiXCR, producing one record per CDR3 protein. The table records fewer than 300,000 distinct CDR3 sequences, about 34% of them present only once. The data originate from a study of breast tumors, draining lymph nodes, adjacent tissues. Notes on the study in general: Tumor repertoires ranked between lymph nodes and nontumor tissue in diversity, with V and J gene preferences. Data only fit, rather than demonstrated, lymph node origin of most tumor T cells.

The lymph nodes were axillary draining lymph nodes from breast cancer patients. The clonotype comes from a female donor with breast cancer. Some clones in this sample may be carry-over from other donors' samples. The sample taken for sequencing was axillary lymph node tissue.

CDR3 in amino acids: CASRGSPNYGYTF. The DNA for the CDR3 is TGTGCCAGCCGCGGGTCACCCAACTATGGCTACACCTTC. The chain combines TRBV2 with TRBJ1-2; D gene ambiguous. CDR3 length: 13 amino acids. Germline V CDR1 and CDR2: SNHLY, FYNNEI. Trimming took off 8 bases at V and 2 bases at J, with 12 bases between the two ends.